The clone carrying this T cell receptor beta chain was observed a handful of times. Its target is unknown. Primers for the PCR totalled 60 Vbeta and 13 Jbeta. Method: immunoSEQ multiplex PCR; TCRdb's copy keeps in-frame clones and lacks some. Among 180,000 or so clones, almost 80% were seen once, and the ten largest hold over 11%. The CDR3 loop spans 14 amino acids. Germline lookup yields CDR1 SGHRS and CDR2 YFSETQ. Trimming took 2 bases from V and 1 from J; bases not matched to a gene: 2. This specimen belongs to a study of cytomegalovirus exposure and HLA in healthy donors. Study-level results: CMV serostatus was the sole immune exposure data available.

The sequenced sample consisted of PBMCs. The V call is TRBV5-1, the J call TRBJ1-1; TRBD1 matches at 7 bases. The sequence came from a man aged 50-59 years in good health and CMV-seropositive. CDR3 sequence: CASSFQGGNTEAFF. CDR3 sequence (DNA): TGCGCCAGCAGCTTCCAGGGGGGGAACACTGAAGCTTTCTTT.